These T cell receptor beta chains were read from a single sample in a study of T cells after yellow fever vaccination. TCRdb independently ran MiXCR on the 5' RACE reads; one entry per CDR3 protein. The data hold around 120,000 distinct CDR3 sequences, with about 7.2% observed a single time. Sequencing used CD4+ T cells sorted from PBMCs, obtained roughly 45 days after the first yellow fever vaccination. Receptors originate from a man aged 18 to 30 who received the YFV17D yellow fever vaccine. The CDR3 runs from the conserved cysteine through the conserved F or W. Each record gives: D gene, J gene, V gene, CDR3 protein. A D gene is named only where the DNA matches it firmly.

D gene: TRBD1
J gene: TRBJ1-2
V gene: TRBV25-1
CDR3 protein: CASSRTGSLSNYGYTF

D gene: NA
J gene: TRBJ2-4
V gene: TRBV5-1
CDR3 protein: CASSLSLAKNIQYF

D gene: NA
J gene: TRBJ2-1
V gene: TRBV18
CDR3 protein: CASSPNSYNEQFF

D gene: TRBD2
J gene: TRBJ2-3
V gene: TRBV12-3/TRBV12-4
CDR3 protein: CASSTSGGAADTQYF

D gene: NA
J gene: TRBJ1-2
V gene: TRBV7-8
CDR3 protein: CASSFDWGGYTF

D gene: NA
J gene: TRBJ2-1
V gene: TRBV18
CDR3 protein: CASSQRGSSYNEQFF

D gene: NA
J gene: TRBJ1-1
V gene: TRBV27
CDR3 protein: CASGRQVTEAFF

D gene: NA
J gene: TRBJ2-2
V gene: TRBV10-1
CDR3 protein: CASKPSGFGELFF

D gene: NA
J gene: TRBJ2-5
V gene: TRBV4-3
CDR3 protein: CASSQEKGLGETQYF

D gene: NA
J gene: TRBJ1-4
V gene: TRBV5-1
CDR3 protein: CASSLYKGGTVEKLFF

D gene: TRBD1
J gene: TRBJ2-7
V gene: TRBV18
CDR3 protein: CASLRTGSGEQYF

D gene: NA
J gene: TRBJ2-1
V gene: TRBV20-1
CDR3 protein: CSARASIRNEQFF

D gene: TRBD1
J gene: TRBJ2-1
V gene: TRBV25-1
CDR3 protein: CASSGSGTALEEQFF

D gene: TRBD2
J gene: TRBJ2-7
V gene: TRBV25-1
CDR3 protein: CASSEILAGRYEQYF

D gene: TRBD2
J gene: TRBJ2-5
V gene: TRBV9
CDR3 protein: CASSVGETSWRTQYF

D gene: NA
J gene: TRBJ1-5
V gene: TRBV5-5
CDR3 protein: CASSLGSNQPQHF

D gene: NA
J gene: TRBJ2-5
V gene: TRBV12-3/TRBV12-4
CDR3 protein: CASSRVGRETQYF

D gene: TRBD2
J gene: TRBJ2-1
V gene: TRBV10-3
CDR3 protein: CATGPSGGHYNEQFF

D gene: TRBD2
J gene: TRBJ2-5
V gene: TRBV11-3
CDR3 protein: CASSISGRETQYF

D gene: TRBD1
J gene: TRBJ2-7
V gene: TRBV5-6
CDR3 protein: CASSFPGQNPYEQYF

D gene: TRBD1
J gene: TRBJ1-5
V gene: TRBV4-3
CDR3 protein: CASSQDLDRGGGQPQHF

D gene: TRBD2
J gene: TRBJ2-1
V gene: TRBV5-1
CDR3 protein: CASSPLSGGAINEQFF

D gene: NA
J gene: TRBJ1-2
V gene: TRBV20-1
CDR3 protein: CSARDYRADGYTF

D gene: TRBD1
J gene: TRBJ2-1
V gene: TRBV7-3
CDR3 protein: CASSPAPDRDLRVFF

D gene: NA
J gene: TRBJ1-1
V gene: TRBV5-1
CDR3 protein: CASSLLGHSQAEAFF

D gene: TRBD1
J gene: TRBJ1-2
V gene: TRBV6-2/TRBV6-3
CDR3 protein: CASSYSMDRGRFYGYTF

D gene: NA
J gene: TRBJ1-2
V gene: TRBV20-1
CDR3 protein: CSANRVNYGYTF

D gene: NA
J gene: TRBJ2-3
V gene: TRBV3-1
CDR3 protein: CASSQLSTDTQYF

D gene: TRBD1
J gene: TRBJ1-4
V gene: TRBV20-1
CDR3 protein: CSAPGTGGEKLFF

D gene: NA
J gene: TRBJ2-5
V gene: TRBV7-6
CDR3 protein: CASSASGLETQYF

D gene: TRBD2
J gene: TRBJ2-5
V gene: TRBV7-2
CDR3 protein: CASSFSSGGAGGTQYF

D gene: TRBD1
J gene: TRBJ2-5
V gene: TRBV5-1
CDR3 protein: CASMGQALETQYF

D gene: NA
J gene: TRBJ1-2
V gene: TRBV11-2
CDR3 protein: CASSLDPTGGYTF

D gene: TRBD1
J gene: TRBJ2-2
V gene: TRBV6-7
CDR3 protein: CASSYSGTGYTGELFF

D gene: TRBD1
J gene: TRBJ2-7
V gene: TRBV30
CDR3 protein: CAWRQTGVYEQYF

D gene: NA
J gene: TRBJ2-6
V gene: TRBV7-2
CDR3 protein: CASSSYSLGANVLTF